Each of the 10 T cell receptor beta chains below was sequenced from the same sample in a study of OX40 agonist ivuxolimab in advanced cancers. The method was immunoSEQ multiplex PCR; TCRdb's version includes in-frame clones alone and lacks a portion of them. This table holds around 53,000 clones, about 81% found once. The material sequenced was CD4+ or CD8+ T cells sorted from blood, taken in a trial of the OX40 agonist ivuxolimab. All receptors derive from an adult with an advanced solid tumor such as melanoma, head and neck, liver or kidney cancer.

This clone came up once. This CDR3 is also generated by other DNA sequences in the sample. The rearrangement joins TRBV2 to TRBJ2-7; 11 bases align to TRBD2. V was clipped by 2 bases and J by 2 bases; unmatched bases: 2. Germline assignment: CDR1 SNHLY and CDR2 FYNNEI. The CDR3 is 15 amino acids. Written as DNA, the CDR3 is TGTGCCAGCAGTGAACTAGCGGGAGGCCCCTACGAGCAGTACTTC. Translated, it gives CASSELAGGPYEQYF.

The chain couples TRBV9 to TRBJ1-6, with D maybe TRBD1 (5 bases). The CDR3 spans 16 residues. Germline V gives CDR1 SGDLS, CDR2 YYNGEE. V was shortened by 4 bases and J by 8 bases, with 19 bases between the two germline ends. For the CDR3, the DNA is TGTGCCAGCAGCCCGAGGTGGGCAGGGCCCGATTCACCCCTCCACTTT. It encodes CASSPRWAGPDSPLHF.

This clone was seen a handful of times. The V call is TRBV28, the J call TRBJ1-1, with 10 positions matching TRBD1. Germline loops: CDR1 MDHEN, CDR2 SYDVKM. The CDR3 spans 15 residues. The ends lost 5 bases at V and 5 bases at J; junction bases unmatched: 8. The CDR3, as DNA: TGTGCCAGCAGTGCCCGACAGGGGGCCCTGACTGAAGCTTTCTTT. Its protein is CASSARQGALTEAFF.

This clone was seen a few times. V gene TRBV6-6 combines with J gene TRBJ1-5; D is undetermined. The ends were cut back, 6 bases at V and 5 bases at J, with 8 bases in the middle. This CDR3 is 12 amino acids long. Germline lookup yields CDR1 MNHNY and CDR2 SVGAGI (reference sequence). DNA of the CDR3: TGTGCCAGCAGGAAAGACGATCAGCCCCAGCATTTT. It codes for CASRKDDQPQHF.

This clone has only one observation. The chain links TRBV6-5 to TRBJ2-2; D gene unclear. Germline assignment: CDR1 MNHEY and CDR2 SVGAGI. V lost 5 bases and J lost 0, with 4 bases in between. There are 13 residues in the CDR3. CDR3 sequence: CASSGANTGELFF. CDR3 sequence (DNA): TGTGCCAGCAGTGGGGCGAACACCGGGGAGCTGTTTTTT.

The genes are TRBV7-2 and TRBJ2-2; D remains ambiguous. CDR1 is SGHTA and CDR2 is FQGNSA in the germline V gene. This CDR3 comprises 14 residues. V was clipped by 1 base and J by 0 bases, with 3 bases between them. CDR3 protein: CASSLDPNTGELFF. The CDR3 bases are TGTGCCAGCAGCTTAGATCCGAACACCGGGGAGCTGTTTTTT.

This clone has a handful of counts. The chain links TRBV7-8 to TRBJ1-5, with unresolved D. V was shortened by 1 base and J by 0 bases, with 1 base between the two germline ends. Germline V lookup: CDR1 SGHVS, CDR2 FQNEAQ. CDR3 length: 13 residues. CDR3 residues: CASSLVSNQPQHF. DNA for the CDR3: TGTGCCAGCAGCTTAGTTAGCAATCAGCCCCAGCATTTT.

V usage is TRBV9 and J usage is TRBJ2-2; D call uncertain. The CDR3 extends over 13 amino acids. Germline CDR1 and CDR2: SGDLS and YYNGEE. Deletions cut 0 bases from V and 7 bases from J, with 7 bases between. The CDR3 loop is CASSVAFGGELFF. The CDR3 coding sequence is TGTGCCAGCAGCGTAGCTTTTGGCGGGGAGCTGTTTTTT.

This clone appeared once. The chain links TRBV5-5 to TRBJ2-3, with 7 positions matching TRBD1. CDR1 and CDR2 (germline): SGHKS, YYEKEE (reference sequence). The CDR3 is 13 residues long. With V trimmed by 3 bases and J by 4 bases, 2 bases remained unmatched. DNA for the CDR3: TGTGCCAGCAGCTCCCAGGGGGCAGATACGCAGTATTTT. Translated: CASSSQGADTQYF.

This clone is medium-sized. The CDR3 region has the DNA TGTGCCAGCAGTGACTGGCAAGGTTCACGAGAGCAGTACTTC. Its protein is CASSDWQGSREQYF. This chain connects TRBV6-1 to TRBJ2-7; D call uncertain. The CDR3 covers 14 residues. The V gene lost 3 bases and the J gene lost 7 bases, with 16 bases spanning the gap. CDR1 is MNHNS and CDR2 is SASEGT in the germline V gene.